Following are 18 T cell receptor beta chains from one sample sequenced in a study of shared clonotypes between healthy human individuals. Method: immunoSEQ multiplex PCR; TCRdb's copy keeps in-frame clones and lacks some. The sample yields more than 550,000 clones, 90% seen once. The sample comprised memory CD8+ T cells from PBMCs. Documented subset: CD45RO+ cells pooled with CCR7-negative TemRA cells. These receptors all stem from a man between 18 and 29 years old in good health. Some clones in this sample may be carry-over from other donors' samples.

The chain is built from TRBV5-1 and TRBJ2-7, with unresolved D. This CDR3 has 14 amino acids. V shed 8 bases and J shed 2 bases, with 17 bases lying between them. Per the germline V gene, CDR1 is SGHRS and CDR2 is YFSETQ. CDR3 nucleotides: TGCGCCAGTACCTGGTCAGGTGGAACCTACGAGCAGTACTTC. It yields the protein CASTWSGGTYEQYF.

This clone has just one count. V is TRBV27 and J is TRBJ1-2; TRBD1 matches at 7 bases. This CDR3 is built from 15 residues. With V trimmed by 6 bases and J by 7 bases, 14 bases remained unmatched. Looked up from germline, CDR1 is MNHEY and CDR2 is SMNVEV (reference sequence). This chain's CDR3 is CASRKRTGYNVGYTF. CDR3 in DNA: TGTGCCAGCAGGAAGAGGACAGGATACAACGTTGGCTACACCTTC.

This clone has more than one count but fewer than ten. This CDR3 reads CAWRIRETGELFF. CDR3 DNA sequence: TGTGCCTGGAGGATCAGAGAGACCGGGGAGCTGTTTTTT. The rearrangement joins TRBV30 to TRBJ2-2; D gene ambiguous. Trimming pared 3 bases from V and 5 bases from J, leaving 10 bases between. CDR1 is GTSNPN and CDR2 is SVGIG in the germline V gene (reference sequence). The CDR3 length is 13 residues.

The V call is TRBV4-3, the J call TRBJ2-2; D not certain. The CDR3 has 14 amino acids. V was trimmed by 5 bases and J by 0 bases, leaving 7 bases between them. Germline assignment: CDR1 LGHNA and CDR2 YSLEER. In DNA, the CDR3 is TGCGCCAGCAGCGGCTCTGCGAACACCGGGGAGCTGTTTTTT. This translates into CASSGSANTGELFF.

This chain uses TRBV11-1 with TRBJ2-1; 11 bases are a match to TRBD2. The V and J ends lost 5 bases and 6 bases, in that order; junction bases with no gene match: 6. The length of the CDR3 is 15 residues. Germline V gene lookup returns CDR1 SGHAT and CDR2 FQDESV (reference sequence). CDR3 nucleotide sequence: TGTGCCAGCAGCCTACTAGCGGGAGCAGCCAATGAGCAGTTCTTC. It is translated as CASSLLAGAANEQFF.

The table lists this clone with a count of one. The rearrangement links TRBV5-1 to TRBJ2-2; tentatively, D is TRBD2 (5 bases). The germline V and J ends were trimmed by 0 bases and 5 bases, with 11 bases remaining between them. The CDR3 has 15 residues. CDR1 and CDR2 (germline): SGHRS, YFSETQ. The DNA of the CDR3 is TGCGCCAGCAGCTTGGACGGGGTGGGGACCGGGGAGCTGTTTTTT. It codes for CASSLDGVGTGELFF.

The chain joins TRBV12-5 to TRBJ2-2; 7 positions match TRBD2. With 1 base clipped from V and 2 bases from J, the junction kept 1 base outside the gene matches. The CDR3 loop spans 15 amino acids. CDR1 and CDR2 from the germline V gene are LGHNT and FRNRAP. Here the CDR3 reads CASGLASGNTGELFF. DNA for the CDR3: TGTGCTAGTGGTTTGGCTAGCGGTAACACCGGGGAGCTGTTTTTT.

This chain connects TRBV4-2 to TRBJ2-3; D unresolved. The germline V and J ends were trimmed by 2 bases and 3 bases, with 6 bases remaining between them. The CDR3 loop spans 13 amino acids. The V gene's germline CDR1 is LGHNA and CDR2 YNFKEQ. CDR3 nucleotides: TGTGCCAGCAGCCAATGGGATACAGATACGCAGTATTTT. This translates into CASSQWDTDTQYF.

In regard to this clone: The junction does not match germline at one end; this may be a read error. CDR3 nucleotide sequence: TGTGCCAGCAGCCTAGACAGGGGAGCTGAGCAGTTCTTC. Protein product: CASSLDRGAEQFF. The chain carries TRBV11-3 and TRBJ2-1; 8 bases are shared with TRBD1. The CDR3 extends over 13 amino acids. Germline V gene data show CDR1 as SGHNT and CDR2 as YENEEA.

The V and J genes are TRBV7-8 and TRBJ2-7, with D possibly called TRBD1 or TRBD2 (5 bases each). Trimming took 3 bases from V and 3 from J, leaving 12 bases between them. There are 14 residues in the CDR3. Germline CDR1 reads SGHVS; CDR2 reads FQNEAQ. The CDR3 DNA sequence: TGTGCCAGCAGCTTCCGGGACGGCGGCTACGAGCAGTACTTC. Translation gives CASSFRDGGYEQYF.

The CDR3 DNA is TGTGCCAGCAGCCCGGCAGACACCGGGGAGCTGTTTTTT. This sequence encodes CASSPADTGELFF. This chain joins TRBV9 and TRBJ2-2; D is undetermined. The CDR3 sequence is 13 residues long. V lost 4 bases, J lost 3 bases, and 7 bases lay in between. Germline lookup yields CDR1 SGDLS and CDR2 YYNGEE.

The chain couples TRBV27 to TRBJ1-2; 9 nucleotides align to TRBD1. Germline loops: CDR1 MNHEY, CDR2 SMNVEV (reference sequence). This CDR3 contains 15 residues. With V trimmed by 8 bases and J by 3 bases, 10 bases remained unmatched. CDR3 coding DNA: TGTGCCAGCGGCCTGGGACAGGGTACTTACTATGGCTACACCTTC. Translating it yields CASGLGQGTYYGYTF.

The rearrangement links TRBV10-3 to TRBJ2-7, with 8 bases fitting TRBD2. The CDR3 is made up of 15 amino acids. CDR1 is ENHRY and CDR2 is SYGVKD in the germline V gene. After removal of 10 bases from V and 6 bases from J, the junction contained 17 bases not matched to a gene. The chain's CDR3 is CATKTGPLAGGEQYF. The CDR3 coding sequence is TGTGCCACTAAGACCGGACCCCTCGCGGGAGGCGAGCAGTACTTC.

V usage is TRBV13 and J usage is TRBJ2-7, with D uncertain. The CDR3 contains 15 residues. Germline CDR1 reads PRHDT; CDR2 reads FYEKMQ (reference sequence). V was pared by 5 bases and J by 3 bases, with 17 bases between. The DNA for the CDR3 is TGTGCCAGCAGCGCGGTGATGAAAACGGTCTACGAGCAGTACTTC. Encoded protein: CASSAVMKTVYEQYF.

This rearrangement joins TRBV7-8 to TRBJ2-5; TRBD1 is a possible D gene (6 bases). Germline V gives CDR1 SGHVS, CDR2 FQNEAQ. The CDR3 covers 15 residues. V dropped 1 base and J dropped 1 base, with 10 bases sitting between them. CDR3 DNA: TGTGCCAGCAGCTTAGTCACAGGGAGCCAAGAGACCCAGTACTTC. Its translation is CASSLVTGSQETQYF. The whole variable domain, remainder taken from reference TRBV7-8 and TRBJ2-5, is GAGVSQSPRYKVAKRGQDVALRCDPISGHVSLFWYQQALGQGPEFLTYFQNEAQLDKSGLPSDRFFAERPEGSVSTLKIQRTQQEDSAVYLCASSLVTGSQETQYFGPGTRLLVL.

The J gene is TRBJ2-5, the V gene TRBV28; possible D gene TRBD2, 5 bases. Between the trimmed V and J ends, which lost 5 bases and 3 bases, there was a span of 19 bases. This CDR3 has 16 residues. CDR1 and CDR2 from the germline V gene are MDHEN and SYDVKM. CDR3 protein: CASSPDYRRAEETQYF. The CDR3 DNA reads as TGTGCCAGCAGTCCAGACTACCGTCGGGCGGAAGAGACCCAGTACTTC.

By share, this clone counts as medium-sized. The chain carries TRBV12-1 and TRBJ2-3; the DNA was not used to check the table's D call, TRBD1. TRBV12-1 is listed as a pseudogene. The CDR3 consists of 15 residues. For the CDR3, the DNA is TGTGCCAGCAGTCGTCCGGGACAGGGGGCAGATACGCAGTATTTT. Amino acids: CASSRPGQGADTQYF.

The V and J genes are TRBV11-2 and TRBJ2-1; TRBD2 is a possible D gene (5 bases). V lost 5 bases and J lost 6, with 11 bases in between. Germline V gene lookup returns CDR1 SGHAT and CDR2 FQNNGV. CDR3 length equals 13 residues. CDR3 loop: CASSLMRVNEQFF. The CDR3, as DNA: TGTGCCAGCAGCCTCATGAGGGTCAATGAGCAGTTCTTC.